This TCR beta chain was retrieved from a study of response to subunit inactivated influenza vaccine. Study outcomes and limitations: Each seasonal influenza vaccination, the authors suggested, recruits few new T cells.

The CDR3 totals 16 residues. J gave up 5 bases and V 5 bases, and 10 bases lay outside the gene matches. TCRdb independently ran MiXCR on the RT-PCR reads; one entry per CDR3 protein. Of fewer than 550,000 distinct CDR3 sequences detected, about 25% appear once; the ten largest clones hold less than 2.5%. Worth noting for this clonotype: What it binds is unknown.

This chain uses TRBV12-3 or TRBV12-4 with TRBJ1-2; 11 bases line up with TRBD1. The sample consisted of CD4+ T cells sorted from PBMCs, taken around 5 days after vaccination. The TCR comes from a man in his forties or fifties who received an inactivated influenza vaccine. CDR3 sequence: CASSPRRGQGEYGYTF. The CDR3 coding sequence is TGTGCCAGCAGTCCCCGGCGGGGACAGGGGGAGTATGGCTACACCTTC.